Presented here are 26 T cell receptor beta chains from one specimen sequenced in a study of cytomegalovirus exposure and HLA in healthy donors. 60 Vbeta and 13 Jbeta primers were used in PCR. The repertoire was sequenced with immunoSEQ multiplex PCR; TCRdb's copy has only in-frame clones and lacks some. The table shows 100,000 to 150,000 clones, with roughly 86% occurring only once. The sequenced sample was PBMCs. The receptors were gathered from a man between 18 and 35 years old in good health and CMV-seronegative.

This chain uses TRBV7-3 with TRBJ2-5; TRBD2 agrees at 10 bases. The V segment lost 0 bases and the J segment 5 bases; nucleotides outside the gene matches: 3. CDR1 SGHTA and CDR2 FQGTGA come from the germline V gene. The CDR3 is made up of 15 amino acids. CDR3: CASSLTGLAQETQYF. CDR3 sequence (DNA): TGTGCCAGCAGCTTAACGGGACTAGCGCAGGAGACCCAGTACTTC. The full variable domain, its missing parts supplied by reference TRBV7-3 and TRBJ2-5, is GAGVSQTPSNKVTEKGKYVELRCDPISGHTALYWYRQSLGQGPEFLIYFQGTGAADDSGLPNDRFFAVRPEGSVSTLKIQRTERGDSAVYLCASSLTGLAQETQYFGPGTRLLVL.

The chain joins TRBV5-4 to TRBJ2-7; D remains unclear. CDR3 size: 14 residues. The V gene's germline CDR1 is SGHNT and CDR2 YYREEE (reference sequence). Trimming took 4 bases from V and 3 from J, leaving 14 bases between them. CDR3 protein: CASSKVTGIYEQYF. CDR3 DNA sequence: TGTGCCAGCAGCAAAGTTACGGGTATCTACGAGCAGTACTTC.

As DNA, the CDR3 is TGTGCCAGTAGCCCTCGGACTAGCGGGGTCTACAATGAGCAGTTCTTC. Its translation: CASSPRTSGVYNEQFF. This chain links TRBV19 with TRBJ2-1; the match to TRBD2 covers 12 bases. The CDR3 has 16 residues. V shed 6 bases, J shed 3 bases, and the junction held 6 bases outside the gene matches. Germline V gene data show CDR1 as LNHDA and CDR2 as SQIVND (reference sequence).

This chain uses TRBV7-2 with TRBJ1-3, with 7 bases lining up with TRBD1. V shed 2 bases and J 1 base; nucleotides not matched to a gene: 11. This CDR3 is 18 amino acids long. Germline-derived CDR1 and CDR2 are SGHTA and FQGNSA. The CDR3 sequence: CASSLRGGRERSGNTIYF. CDR3 nucleotide sequence: TGTGCCAGCAGCTTAAGAGGGGGCAGGGAACGATCTGGAAACACCATATATTTT.

This chain uses TRBV5-1 with TRBJ2-5; 9 bases fit TRBD1. The CDR3 is 16 amino acids. Germline loops: CDR1 SGHRS, CDR2 YFSETQ. Trimming took 0 bases from V and 5 from J; bases not matched to a gene: 8. The CDR3 protein is CASSLVVGQGSETQYF. In DNA form, the CDR3 reads TGCGCCAGCAGCTTGGTAGTGGGACAGGGTAGCGAGACCCAGTACTTC.

This clone was seen more than once but under ten times. The chain combines TRBV6-5 with TRBJ1-6; a possible D gene is TRBD1 (5 bases). Trimming shortened V by 6 bases and J by 9 bases, and 12 bases separated the two germline ends. Germline loops: CDR1 MNHEY, CDR2 SVGAGI. This CDR3 has 13 amino acids. Here the CDR3 reads CASSFGRGSPLHF. The CDR3 nucleotides are TGTGCCAGCAGCTTCGGTAGGGGTTCACCCCTCCACTTT.

This chain uses TRBV7-9 with TRBJ2-5; 10 nucleotides agree with TRBD2. The CDR3 length is 16 residues. Trimming cost V 0 bases and J 0 bases; bases outside gene matches: 1. The germline V gene has CDR1 SEHNR and CDR2 FQNEAQ (reference sequence). The CDR3 region is CASSLASGGHQETQYF. CDR3 coding DNA: TGTGCCAGCAGCTTAGCTAGCGGGGGGCACCAAGAGACCCAGTACTTC.

The chain uses TRBV19 and TRBJ1-2; possible D gene TRBD1, 6 bases. Germline V gene sequence: CDR1 LNHDA, CDR2 SQIVND (reference sequence). Trimming cost V 4 bases and J 4 bases, with 16 bases left between them. The CDR3 consists of 15 residues. CDR3 nucleotides: TGTGCCAGTAGTACTTCGCAGGGGCCCGGCTATGGCTACACCTTC. It yields the protein CASSTSQGPGYGYTF.

The chain is built from TRBV9 and TRBJ2-2; 9 nucleotides match TRBD1. The CDR3 is 16 amino acids. The ends lost 6 bases at V and 6 bases at J; junction bases unmatched: 12. From germline, CDR1 is SGDLS and CDR2 YYNGEE. CDR3 bases: TGTGCCAGCACCGGAGGGACAGGGAGTGGAGCCGGGGAGCTGTTTTTT. The encoded protein is CASTGGTGSGAGELFF.

The chain carries TRBV7-8 and TRBJ1-1, with 9 bases identical to TRBD1. The germline V gene has CDR1 SGHVS and CDR2 FQNEAQ. The trim removed 5 bases at V and 3 bases at J, leaving 10 bases unmatched. The CDR3 loop spans 16 amino acids. CDR3 sequence: CASSLRDRAWYTEAFF. The CDR3 DNA reads TGTGCCAGCAGCCTCCGGGACAGGGCTTGGTACACTGAAGCTTTCTTT.

This clone was detected only a few times. The DNA for the CDR3 is TGTGCTAGTGGTCCGCTAGCGGGGACTTACAATGAGCAGTTCTTC. Translating it yields CASGPLAGTYNEQFF. This chain connects TRBV12-5 to TRBJ2-1; 9 nucleotides agree with TRBD2. The CDR3 is made up of 15 amino acids. After removal of 5 bases from V and 4 bases from J, the junction contained 6 bases not matched to a gene. Germline V lookup: CDR1 LGHNT, CDR2 FRNRAP.

In its sample, this clone was seen once. This chain links TRBV6-5 with TRBJ1-4, with 7 nucleotides matching TRBD1. This CDR3 is built from 14 residues. From germline, CDR1 is MNHEY and CDR2 SVGAGI. Trimming at V came to 0 bases and at J to 11 bases, leaving 6 bases not matched to a gene. The CDR3 sequence is CASSYSTAGGKLFF. The DNA for the CDR3 is TGTGCCAGCAGTTACTCGACGGCAGGGGGTAAACTGTTTTTT.

The CDR3 DNA is TGTGCCAGCTCACCACGGAAAGGACAGGGGGCTTATGGCTACACCTTC. This encodes CASSPRKGQGAYGYTF. This sequence joins TRBV18 and TRBJ1-2; 11 nucleotides align to TRBD1. CDR1 and CDR2 (germline): KGHSH, LQKENI. The J segment lost 5 bases and the V segment lost 1 base, leaving 6 bases of the junction unmatched. The CDR3 is made up of 16 amino acids.

The gene calls are TRBV6-6 and TRBJ1-1; no clear D gene. Germline V lookup: CDR1 MNHNY, CDR2 SVGAGI (reference sequence). The CDR3 extends over 14 amino acids. Trimming cost V 2 bases and J 6 bases, with 13 bases left between them. In nucleotides, the CDR3 is TGTGCCAGCAGTTACAGGCAGGATAAGTCTGAAGCTTTCTTT. It codes for CASSYRQDKSEAFF.

This chain links TRBV7-2 with TRBJ2-7; D unresolved. The CDR3 is 16 residues long. CDR1 and CDR2 (germline): SGHTA, FQGNSA. V was trimmed by 1 base and J by 5 bases, leaving 18 bases between them. CDR3 DNA sequence: TGTGCCAGCAGCTTAGGGGCGACCCCTGGAAGCCACGAGCAGTACTTC. Protein: CASSLGATPGSHEQYF.

The gene calls are TRBV6-6 and TRBJ1-1; maybe TRBD1 (5 bases). Germline V gene data show CDR1 as MNHNY and CDR2 as SVGAGI (reference sequence). This CDR3 has 15 amino acids. V was trimmed by 2 bases and J by 5 bases, leaving 15 bases between them. Here the CDR3 DNA reads TGTGCCAGCAGTTACGGGCAGGGAGGTAGAACTGAAGCTTTCTTT. This codes for CASSYGQGGRTEAFF.

This clone showed up many times. The chain carries TRBV6-4 and TRBJ1-1, with 8 positions matching TRBD1. The germline V gene encodes CDR1 MRHNA and CDR2 SNTAGT. With V trimmed by 3 bases and J by 1 base, 1 base remained unmatched. This CDR3 is 14 amino acids long. The CDR3 DNA sequence: TGTGCCAGCAGTGAGGGACAGGAGAACACTGAAGCTTTCTTT. Translated, it gives CASSEGQENTEAFF.

A note on this clone: The junction and the germline gene differ at one end; a read error may be behind it. This sample includes further DNA sequences coding for the same CDR3. CDR3 sequence reads: CASSLVREGELFF. CDR3 sequence (DNA): TGTGCCAGCAGCTTAGTACGGGAGGGGGAGCTGTTCTTT. The V gene is TRBV7-6, the J gene TRBJ2-2, with 8 bases identical to TRBD2. CDR1 and CDR2 (germline): SGHVS, FNYEAQ. There are 13 residues in the CDR3.

The chain combines TRBV5-6 with TRBJ2-3, with 7 bases that match TRBD1. This CDR3 region has 15 residues. Germline V CDR1 and CDR2: SGHDT, YYEEEE. Unmatched junction bases numbered 4, after V lost 0 bases and J lost 3 bases. The CDR3 is CASSLALTGTDTQYF. For the CDR3, the DNA is TGTGCCAGCAGCTTGGCTTTGACAGGGACAGATACGCAGTATTTT. Together with reference TRBV5-6 and TRBJ2-3, the CDR3 gives the full variable domain: DAGVTQSPTHLIKTRGQQVTLRCSPKSGHDTVSWYQQALGQGPQFIFQYYEEEERQRGNFPDRFSGHQFPNYSSELNVNALLLGDSALYLCASSLALTGTDTQYFGPGTRLTVL.

This chain links TRBV6-5 with TRBJ1-1; D perhaps matches TRBD1 (5 bases). The CDR3 is made up of 13 amino acids. Germline-derived CDR1 and CDR2 are MNHEY and SVGAGI. The ends were cut back, 6 bases at V and 0 bases at J, with 8 bases in the middle. DNA for the CDR3: TGTGCCAGCAGGAAGACAGTGAACACTGAAGCTTTCTTT. It codes for CASRKTVNTEAFF.

The chain links TRBV25-1 to TRBJ1-2; 8 positions agree with TRBD1. Germline lookup yields CDR1 MGHDK and CDR2 SYGVNS. After removal of 7 bases from V and 4 bases from J, the junction contained 5 bases not matched to a gene. This CDR3 spans 13 amino acids. CDR3 in DNA: TGTGCCAGCAAAGGCACAGGGGGCTATGGCTACACCTTC. It codes for CASKGTGGYGYTF.

The rearrangement links TRBV7-3 to TRBJ2-1; 10 bases are a match to TRBD2. Germline values: CDR1 SGHTA, CDR2 FQGTGA. V shed 4 bases and J 0 bases; nucleotides not matched to a gene: 12. The CDR3 runs to 19 residues. CDR3 in amino acids: CASSSFPGLAPSSYNEQFF. CDR3 bases: TGTGCCAGCAGCTCGTTCCCGGGACTAGCGCCGAGCTCCTACAATGAGCAGTTCTTC.

J is TRBJ2-3 and V is TRBV10-3, with TRBD1 matching over 11 bases. This CDR3 has 16 amino acids. In germline, CDR1 is ENHRY, CDR2 SYGVKD. V shed 4 bases and J 4 bases; nucleotides not matched to a gene: 7. The CDR3 reads CAISGRDRGMADTQYF. The CDR3 DNA reads TGTGCCATCAGTGGCCGGGACAGGGGGATGGCAGATACGCAGTATTTT.

The chain employs TRBV27 and TRBJ1-2, with 7 bases matching TRBD1. The CDR3 sequence is 13 residues long. The junction had 5 bases not matched to a gene; V was cut back by 6 bases and J by 4 bases. Per the germline V gene, CDR1 is MNHEY and CDR2 is SMNVEV (reference sequence). The CDR3 here is CASSSGGGYGYTF. The CDR3 DNA reads as TGTGCCAGCAGCTCAGGGGGAGGCTATGGCTACACCTTC.

The chain recombines TRBV6-5 with TRBJ2-3; D gene unclear. The CDR3 sequence is 14 residues long. The V end was cut by 5 bases, the J end by 1 base, with 10 bases between. The germline V gene has CDR1 MNHEY and CDR2 SVGAGI. In DNA form, the CDR3 reads TGTGCCAGCAGTCCACTGACTGGCACAGATACGCAGTATTTT. Its protein is CASSPLTGTDTQYF.

This chain links TRBV27 with TRBJ1-1; TRBD1 aligns across 7 bases. CDR3 length: 15 residues. Germline V lookup: CDR1 MNHEY, CDR2 SMNVEV (reference sequence). J gave up 4 bases and V 6 bases, and 11 bases lay outside the gene matches. The CDR3 protein is CASRPRTWDSTEAFF. As DNA, the CDR3 is TGTGCCAGCAGACCTAGAACCTGGGACAGCACTGAAGCTTTCTTT.